The T cell receptor (beta chain) described here comes from a study of T-cell reconstitution after alpha-beta-depleted transplantation in children. Overall study results and limits: Among T cells one year after transplant, newly produced cells accounted for most counts and diversity.

Worth noting for this clonotype: Its antigen is still unknown.

The CDR3 is 15 residues long. The V gene end was trimmed by 3 bases and the J gene end by 1 base; junction bases not matched to a gene: 3. CDR1 and CDR2 from the germline V gene are SGDLS and YYNGEE. This sample's TCRbeta library carried unique molecular identifier barcodes. In TCRdb, the PCR reads were re-called with MiXCR into one record per CDR3 protein. The sample yields about 470,000 distinct CDR3 sequences, about 40% seen once. The starting material was PBMCs, obtained before TCRalphabeta/CD19-depleted stem cell transplant. This sequence was found in a girl aged 2 to 9 with aplastic anemia, due to receive a stem cell transplant. The chain uses TRBV9 and TRBJ2-7, with 11 positions matching TRBD2. The CDR3 DNA is TGTGCCAGCAGCGCACTAGCGGGAGCATCCTACGAGCAGTACTTC. It specifies CASSALAGASYEQYF.